Below, one T cell receptor (beta chain) is given with its context. Its target is not known. The data stem from a study of vaccination and CD4 T cells after COVID-19. Looking at the study overall: Convalescent persons amounted to six males plus four females, two of whom were Hispanic. Median time from second vaccine dose to sampling was about 70 days (14 to 241).

Researchers used the Oncomine TCR Beta short-read assay to sequence DNA from cultured CD4+ T cells. MiXCR, applied by TCRdb to the PCR reads, yields one record per CDR3 protein. The repertoire consists of fewer than 20,000 distinct CDR3 sequences, with about 61% occurring once and the leading ten covering 11%. Regarding the study as a whole: Convalescent patients' clones that were vaccine-specific were spike mono-reactive in 304 of 307 cases.

Stated treatment: approximately nine-day PBMC culture with coronavirus spike peptide pools or control peptides (ViraFEST assay). Each well received about 2.1 million PBMCs, cultured with 10 IU/ml IL-2 and around 9.8 ug/ml peptide pools. Germline V gene lookup returns CDR1 DFQATT and CDR2 SNEGSKA (reference sequence). J was trimmed by 4 bases and V by 0 bases; bases with no gene match: 3. The CDR3 covers 14 residues. The receptor was derived from a human donor who had recovered from COVID-19. Sequencing was done on a sample of CD4+ T cells from blood, cultured in vitro. The chain joins TRBV20-1 to TRBJ2-4; TRBD2 matches 7 bases. CDR3 sequence (DNA): TGCAGTGCTAGAGATACGGGACTAAAAAACATTCAGTACTTC. Protein: CSARDTGLKNIQYF.